Listed below are T cell receptor beta chains from one sample, sequenced in a study of T cells in Graves' hyperthyroidism and ophthalmopathy. TCRdb used MiXCR to reprocess the multiplex PCR reads, holding one entry per CDR3 protein. This table has nearly 750,000 distinct CDR3 sequences, roughly a third appearing once. Sequenced input: blood. The source of these receptors is a middle-aged woman with Graves' hyperthyroidism. Each CDR3 is given with its conserved first and last residue. Fields, in order: D gene, V gene, J gene, clone size, CDR3 DNA, CDR3 protein. D genes are given only for firm matches. Clone size is not always given. Where it is, it says once, few, many or a class for expanded clones.

d_gene: .
v_gene: TRBV7-2
j_gene: TRBJ1-5
abundance: many
CDR3nt: TGTGCCAGCAGCTATGAGTCAGGACGCAATCAGCCCCAGCATTTT
CDR3aa: CASSYESGRNQPQHF

d_gene: .
v_gene: TRBV29-1
j_gene: TRBJ1-1
abundance: .
CDR3nt: TGCAGCGTTGAAAGTCCCAGGGGAACTGAAGCTTTCTTT
CDR3aa: CSVESPRGTEAFF

d_gene: TRBD2
v_gene: TRBV10-3
j_gene: TRBJ2-2
abundance: .
CDR3nt: TGTGCCATCAGCCCCTGGACTAGTGAAGGTGGCGGGGAGCTGTTTTTT
CDR3aa: CAISPWTSEGGGELFF

d_gene: .
v_gene: TRBV7-9
j_gene: TRBJ1-1
abundance: many
CDR3nt: TGTGCCAGCAGCCACGGGGGCACTGAAGCTTTCTTT
CDR3aa: CASSHGGTEAFF

d_gene: .
v_gene: TRBV20-1
j_gene: TRBJ1-4
abundance: many
CDR3nt: TGCAGTGCGCCAAACCCTGGGGGGAATGAAAAACTGTTTTTT
CDR3aa: CSAPNPGGNEKLFF

d_gene: .
v_gene: TRBV29-1
j_gene: TRBJ1-1
abundance: few
CDR3nt: TGCAGCGTTAGGTTCAGCAACACTGAAGCTTTCTTT
CDR3aa: CSVRFSNTEAFF

d_gene: .
v_gene: TRBV24-1
j_gene: TRBJ2-3
abundance: few
CDR3nt: TGTGCCACCAGTGATTTAGGTACTACGCAGTATTTT
CDR3aa: CATSDLGTTQYF

d_gene: .
v_gene: TRBV19
j_gene: TRBJ1-2
abundance: many
CDR3nt: TGTGCCAGTAGTATAGATGGCAGGGTCACGTATGGCTACACCTTC
CDR3aa: CASSIDGRVTYGYTF

d_gene: .
v_gene: TRBV19
j_gene: TRBJ1-2
abundance: .
CDR3nt: TGTGCCAGTAGTATAGGAATTGGAAACACCTTC
CDR3aa: CASSIGIGNTF

d_gene: .
v_gene: TRBV20-1
j_gene: TRBJ1-5
abundance: few
CDR3nt: TGCAGTGCTAGCCGTAACAGCAATCAGCCCCAGCATTTT
CDR3aa: CSASRNSNQPQHF

d_gene: .
v_gene: TRBV29-1
j_gene: TRBJ1-1
abundance: many
CDR3nt: TGCAGCGTTGAAGACCCCGTACGGTATGAAGCTTTCTTT
CDR3aa: CSVEDPVRYEAFF

d_gene: .
v_gene: TRBV6-5
j_gene: TRBJ1-1
abundance: many
CDR3nt: TGTGCCAGCAGTTACTCAGTCCCGAACACTGAAGCTTTCTTT
CDR3aa: CASSYSVPNTEAFF

d_gene: .
v_gene: TRBV19
j_gene: TRBJ2-7
abundance: many
CDR3nt: TGTGCCAGTAAAAGGAGCGGTTCCTACGAGCAGTACTTC
CDR3aa: CASKRSGSYEQYF

d_gene: TRBD1
v_gene: TRBV10-3
j_gene: TRBJ1-2
abundance: once
CDR3nt: TGTGCCATTACGACAGGGGACTATGGCTACACCTTC
CDR3aa: CAITTGDYGYTF

d_gene: TRBD1
v_gene: TRBV20-1
j_gene: TRBJ1-2
abundance: .
CDR3nt: TGCAGTGCTAGAAGCCTCGGACAGGCCCTCCTCTATGGCTACACCTTC
CDR3aa: CSARSLGQALLYGYTF

d_gene: .
v_gene: TRBV6-2/TRBV6-3
j_gene: TRBJ2-3
abundance: .
CDR3nt: TGTGCCAGCAGGGACGGACAGACAGATACGCAGTATTTT
CDR3aa: CASRDGQTDTQYF

d_gene: .
v_gene: TRBV20-1
j_gene: TRBJ1-2
abundance: .
CDR3nt: TGCAGTGCTAGAGATTCGCGCCAGAAAAACTATGGCTACACCTTC
CDR3aa: CSARDSRQKNYGYTF

d_gene: .
v_gene: TRBV6-2/TRBV6-3
j_gene: TRBJ1-1
abundance: many
CDR3nt: TGTGCCACCGAGGACAGGAACACTGAAGCTTTCTTT
CDR3aa: CATEDRNTEAFF

d_gene: .
v_gene: TRBV6-5
j_gene: TRBJ1-2
abundance: .
CDR3nt: TGTGCCAGCAGTTACTCGAGGGTTAGCTATGGCTACACCTTC
CDR3aa: CASSYSRVSYGYTF

d_gene: TRBD1
v_gene: TRBV13
j_gene: TRBJ2-7
abundance: few
CDR3nt: TGTGCCAGCAGCCTCAGGCCCCAGACAGGGGGGAACGAGCAGTACTTC
CDR3aa: CASSLRPQTGGNEQYF

d_gene: TRBD2
v_gene: TRBV10-3
j_gene: TRBJ2-5
abundance: .
CDR3nt: TGTGCCATCAGTGAACGGACTAGCGGGAGGGCCGCAGAGACCCAGTACTTC
CDR3aa: CAISERTSGRAAETQYF

d_gene: TRBD1
v_gene: TRBV20-1
j_gene: TRBJ1-5
abundance: .
CDR3nt: TGCAGTGCTAGAATCCCCGGGACAGGGTTGTTTCAGCCCCAGCATTTT
CDR3aa: CSARIPGTGLFQPQHF

d_gene: .
v_gene: TRBV7-9
j_gene: TRBJ2-7
abundance: .
CDR3nt: TGTGCCAGCAGCTTAGTTTGGGCCTACGAGCAGTGCTTC
CDR3aa: CASSLVWAYEQCF